These 18 T cell receptor beta chains originate from one sample sequenced in a study of regulatory T cells in long-lasting Graves disease. The time point is: newly diagnosed GD, antithyroid drugs for less than 3 months. The TCR library used RNA extracted from PBMCs. Construction of TCR beta libraries relied on iRepertoire HTBI primers and on Arm-PCR targeting CDR3 regions. One entry per CDR3 protein, called by TCRdb with MiXCR from the multiplex PCR reads. The table has 500,000 or so distinct CDR3 sequences, 16% seen once. The sample was also linked to a second study, of T cells in Graves' hyperthyroidism and ophthalmopathy.

The sequenced sample was peripheral blood mononuclear cells (PBMCs), obtained at new diagnosis, from a patient treated with antithyroid drugs. These receptors were collected from a man aged 35-49 years with Graves disease.

This clonotype was seen many times. The CDR3 nucleotides read TGTGCCAGCAGCCGGGGCAGGGTGGGCAATGAGCAGTTCTTC. As protein: CASSRGRVGNEQFF. The rearrangement uses TRBV3-1 and TRBJ2-1; the D gene is possibly TRBD1 (5 bases). In germline, CDR1 is LGHDT, CDR2 YNNKEL (reference sequence). This CDR3 region has 14 residues. With 4 bases removed from V and 6 bases from J, the gap between germline ends came to 13 bases.

A few counts support this clonotype. Sequence at one end of the junction differs from germline and may be a read error. The CDR3 protein is CASRDRVDERFF. CDR3 DNA sequence: TGTGCCAGCAGGGACAGGGTAGATGAGCGGTTCTTC. The chain links TRBV12-3 or TRBV12-4 to TRBJ2-1, with 8 positions matching TRBD1. The CDR3 covers 12 residues.

The J gene is TRBJ2-1, the V gene TRBV20-1, with TRBD2 as a possible D gene (7 bases). Germline CDR1 reads DFQATT; CDR2 reads SNEGSKA (reference sequence). The CDR3 sequence is 13 residues long. The V gene lost 1 base and the J gene lost 7 bases, with 11 bases spanning the gap. The CDR3 nucleotides are TGCAGTGCTAGAGGGGGGGGGCGGAATGAGCAGTTCTTC. Amino acids: CSARGGGRNEQFF.

This clonotype has at least ten counts. The gene calls are TRBV27 and TRBJ2-3; TRBD1 agrees at 10 bases. V lost 5 bases, J lost 10 bases, and 6 bases stayed unmatched. Germline V CDR1 and CDR2: MNHEY, SMNVEV (reference sequence). The CDR3 covers 13 residues. The CDR3 DNA reads as TGTGCCAGCAGTCTCCGGACAGGGGGGGCGCAGTATTTT. Its translation is CASSLRTGGAQYF.

This sequence joins TRBV7-2 and TRBJ1-2; maybe TRBD1 (5 bases). The ends were cut back, 7 bases at V and 4 bases at J, with 19 bases in the middle. The CDR3 has 15 residues. CDR1 SGHTA and CDR2 FQGNSA come from the germline V gene. The chain's CDR3 is CASTPSVGTAYGYTF. DNA of the CDR3: TGTGCCAGCACCCCCTCGGTGGGGACCGCCTATGGCTACACCTTC.

A few counts support this clonotype. The chain uses TRBV18 and TRBJ2-2; 8 nucleotides align to TRBD1. Per germline, CDR1 KGHSH and CDR2 LQKENI. The ends lost 6 bases at V and 8 bases at J; junction bases unmatched: 8. The CDR3 has 14 amino acids. The CDR3 coding sequence is TGTGCCAGCTCGACGGACAGGGTCGTGGGGGAGCTGTTTTTT. Translated: CASSTDRVVGELFF.

V usage is TRBV28 and J usage is TRBJ2-7; 10 bases fit TRBD2. Unmatched junction bases numbered 9, after V lost 6 bases and J lost 1 base. Germline-derived CDR1 and CDR2 are MDHEN and SYDVKM. The CDR3 has 16 amino acids. CDR3 coding DNA: TGTGCCAGCAGCTCTGGGACTAGCGCTACATCCTACGAGCAGTACTTC. Its translation is CASSSGTSATSYEQYF.

The chain has TRBV4-2 and TRBJ2-1; D unresolved. The germline gives CDR1 LGHNA, CDR2 YNFKEQ. Trimming stripped 2 bases from V and 7 bases from J, with 12 bases between. This CDR3 is built from 14 residues. CDR3 nucleotides: TGTGCCAGCAGCCAACAAGCGTGCTCTAATGAGCAGTTCTTC. This gives the protein CASSQQACSNEQFF.

On this clonotype itself: A read error is likely here: a far larger clone is one base away. The chain employs TRBV28 and TRBJ2-1; D possibly corresponds to TRBD2 (5 bases). The better agreement between TRBJ2-5 and the DNA end casts doubt on the J call. Per the germline V gene, CDR1 is MDHEN and CDR2 is SYDVKM. The CDR3 runs 16 residues. The CDR3 nucleotides read TGTGCCAGCAGTTTCCTTTCCGGGTTAGGGAGAGAGACCCAGTACTTC. Translating gives CASSFLSGLGRETQYF.

This clonotype was seen at least ten times. V is TRBV15 and J is TRBJ2-1, with 7 bases lining up with TRBD2. The CDR3 spans 18 residues. CDR1 and CDR2 from the germline V gene are LNHNV and YYDKDF (reference sequence). The V gene end was trimmed by 0 bases and the J gene end by 3 bases; junction bases not matched to a gene: 11. CDR3 DNA sequence: TGTGCCACCAGCAGAGAGGCCTGGGGAGGGGAGGGCTACAATGAGCAGTTCTTC. This codes for CATSREAWGGEGYNEQFF. The variable domain in full, completed from reference TRBV15 and TRBJ2-1, reads DAMVIQNPRYQVTQFGKPVTLSCSQTLNHNVMYWYQQKSSQAPKLLFHYYDKDFNNEADTPDNFQSRRPNTSFCFLDIRSPGLGDTAMYLCATSREAWGGEGYNEQFFGPGTRLTVL.

This clonotype was seen a handful of times. The V gene is TRBV7-9, the J gene TRBJ2-7; D is perhaps TRBD1 (5 bases). Germline V gene data show CDR1 as SEHNR and CDR2 as FQNEAQ (reference sequence). CDR3 length: 13 residues. Trimming left V 4 bases short and J 3 bases short, with 10 bases between. CDR3 nucleotides: TGTGCCAGCAGCTCGCGACAGTACTACGAGCAGTACTTC. Protein product: CASSSRQYYEQYF.

This clonotype was observed a few times. CDR3 nucleotide sequence: TGTGCCAGCAGCTTAGAAAGGAACTATGGCTACACCTTC. Translation: CASSLERNYGYTF. The chain joins TRBV5-4 to TRBJ1-2; no clear D. The CDR3 has 13 amino acids. Germline CDR1 is SGHNT and CDR2 is YYREEE (reference sequence). Trimming took off 2 bases at V and 2 bases at J, with 7 bases between the two ends.

V is TRBV19 and J is TRBJ2-7, with 7 bases fitting TRBD1. With V trimmed by 3 bases and J by 2 bases, 4 bases remained unmatched. Germline assignment: CDR1 LNHDA and CDR2 SQIVND (reference sequence). The length of the CDR3 is 14 residues. In nucleotides, the CDR3 is TGTGCCAGTAGTATTCCGGGACAGACCTACGAGCAGTACTTC. Encoded protein: CASSIPGQTYEQYF.

This clonotype was seen only a few times. V is TRBV24-1 and J is TRBJ2-2; D not certain. V dropped 1 base and J dropped 1 base, with 3 bases sitting between them. From germline, CDR1 is KGHDR and CDR2 SFDVKD. CDR3 size: 14 residues. DNA of the CDR3: TGTGCCACCAGTGATTTCAAGAACACCGGGGAGCTGTTTTTT. Its translation: CATSDFKNTGELFF.

This clonotype turned up a few times. The J gene is TRBJ1-5, the V gene TRBV2; a possible D gene is TRBD1 (5 bases). Looked up from germline, CDR1 is SNHLY and CDR2 is FYNNEI. With 6 bases removed from V and 1 base from J, the gap between germline ends came to 10 bases. The CDR3 contains 14 residues. The CDR3 DNA is TGTGCCAGCAGGGCTGGACACAGCAATCAGCCCCAGCATTTT. Translated: CASRAGHSNQPQHF.

With regard to this clonotype: A much bigger clone sits one base away, suggesting this may be a read error. The chain couples TRBV20-1 to TRBJ2-3, with D possibly TRBD2 on 5 matching bases. Germline V gene lookup returns CDR1 DFQATT and CDR2 SNEGSKA (reference sequence). V lost 0 bases and J lost 4, with 14 bases in between. The CDR3 length is 15 residues. Here the CDR3 DNA reads TGCAGTGCTAGAGATTGGACGGGTAGCGCAGATACGCAGTATTTT. It specifies CSARDWTGSADTQYF.

This clonotype was detected ten times or more. This chain joins TRBV11-3 and TRBJ2-5, with TRBD1 matching over 7 bases. V lost 1 base to trimming and J lost 4 bases; unmatched junction nucleotides: 6. The CDR3 contains 15 residues. Germline CDR1 reads SGHNT; CDR2 reads YENEEA. The CDR3 is CASSLGEGARETQYF. The CDR3 nucleotides read TGTGCCAGCAGCTTAGGCGAGGGGGCGCGAGAGACCCAGTACTTC. Using reference TRBV11-3 and TRBJ2-5 for the parts outside the CDR3, the full variable domain is EAGVVQSPRYKIIEKKQPVAFWCNPISGHNTLYWYLQNLGQGPELLIRYENEEAVDDSQLPKDRFSAERLKGVDSTLKIQPAELGDSAVYLCASSLGEGARETQYFGPGTRLLVL.

V and J are TRBV20-1 and TRBJ1-4; D call uncertain. Trimming stripped 5 bases from V and 0 bases from J, with 13 bases between. The CDR3 has 15 amino acids. The V gene's germline CDR1 is DFQATT and CDR2 SNEGSKA (reference sequence). Here the CDR3 reads CSAQQLSATNEKLFF. In DNA form, the CDR3 reads TGCAGTGCTCAGCAATTGAGTGCAACTAATGAAAAACTGTTTTTT.